This T cell receptor beta chain was retrieved from a study of cytomegalovirus exposure and HLA in healthy donors (dated by TCRdb to 2016 to 2017). With regard to the full study: According to an earlier analysis of several hundred of the donors, about 190 million T cells yielded over 100 million unique TCR beta sequences and 276 Gb of sequence data. The later analysis used no new phenotypic data to find candidate immune exposures, relying instead on TCR beta sequences and their occurrence across donors. Both class I and class II loci were covered by HLA typing, at four-digit resolution. Among 300 to 500 genotyped donors of the cohort, an average of approximately 220,000 unique TCR beta nucleotide sequences was sequenced per donor, of which roughly 17% were non-productive. In a later genetic analysis, genome-wide SNP genotypes for about 55% of the roughly 700 donors were used, and that subset was treated as a discovery cohort. The study combined high-throughput TCR immunosequencing, statistical association of individual TCRs with disease status, and machine learning to predict cytomegalovirus infection status. A separate validation cohort of roughly 130 different subjects was used in addition to the roughly 720-subject first cohort. Every discovery cohort repertoire had been produced on one sequencing platform. About 300 gigabases of sequencing data and 70 million to 95 million unique TCR sequences made up an early release that covered several hundred HLA-typed donors. A later analysis re-analyzed previously published TCR beta repertoires from roughly 630 donors and added high-resolution HLA genotyping to study TCR occurrence patterns. The aim of the study was to test whether cataloging public T cell receptors could identify signatures of past pathogen exposure. Roughly five DR-DQ haplotypes were treated as single units for association and clustering because of strong linkage in the cohort. An earlier analysis of some 500 of the donors used high-throughput TCR beta sequencing to judge whether each TCR beta V gene segment behaved as functional or pseudogenic. The genetic ancestry cluster associated with self-reported Caucasian donors included 81% of the roughly 390 genotyped donors. Typing coverage varied by locus: 629-630 donors for A, B, C, DRB1 and DQB1; some 520 for DQA1; over 600 for DPA1; some 470 for DPB1. The study profiled the T cell repertoires of about 720 subjects by immunosequencing and related them to cytomegalovirus serostatus. Alongside the repertoire data, information on donor age, sex, ethnicity and CMV serostatus was compiled. Overall results and qualifications from the work: According to the authors, the approach could potentially be generalized to other disease states and immunological phenotypes. A cluster of highly shared sequence variants was judged likely to be a technical artifact of the sequencing pipeline. A later analysis associated 15,000 to 20,000 TCR beta sequences with specific HLA alleles at a false discovery rate of 0.05. Because counts were too low, about 15 rarely observed V segments, including chromosome 9 orphons, were left out of the earlier analysis of about 620 of the donors. Most TCR sequences were observed very rarely across donors, whereas some public TCRs were present in many individuals. A later analysis found that TCR association rates varied across HLA loci, with DRB1 alleles showing the most associated TCRs and HLA-C alleles the fewest. In the study, 164 TCR beta chains were listed as associated with cytomegalovirus. Compared with equally common non-associated chains, HLA-associated TCR beta chains in a later analysis were more clonally expanded and had lower generation probabilities. Strong co-occurrence of HLA alleles, especially DR and DQ, made assigning TCR associations to individual alleles difficult. The classifier was reported to diagnose cytomegalovirus status with high specificity and sensitivity in both the original cohort and the validation cohort. A later genetic analysis associated a missense DCLRE1C variant with V-gene and J-gene trimming of TCR beta chains, and an independent cohort replicated the association. According to a later analysis, parvovirus B19, influenza, CMV and Epstein-Barr virus appeared linked to several top co-occurrence clusters. Some IMGT-functional V segments, including TRBV6-2 and TRBV6-3, could not be distinguished by the 87-base-pair reads and were therefore excluded. This cohort had only TCR beta chains sequenced, and the lack of alpha or paired-chain data limited which features could be detected. A few of the identified cytomegalovirus-associated TCR beta chains were confirmed in vitro to be specific for cytomegalovirus antigens. Correlated functional status among segregating V segments might reflect linkage disequilibrium, but an unknown experimental factor could not be ruled out. A later analysis found that most CMV-associated TCR beta chains appeared HLA-restricted, with HLA associations seemingly driven largely by CMV exposure. In a later genetic analysis, fewer N-insertions in productive TCRs were reported among donors in an Asian-associated ancestry cluster than the roughly 700-donor mean. A further reported finding was that TCR beta sequences accurately predicted the HLA-A and HLA-B alleles for most subjects in the first cohort. Roughly uniform sequencing depth across donors was assumed in presence/absence analyses, although this assumption may not hold. CMV serostatus was the only immune exposure information available for the cohort. An earlier analysis of approximately 600 of the donors showed that most TCR beta V segments appeared in productive rearrangements either about 87% or about 30% of the time, which broadly matched IMGT annotations. Because HLA typing was unavailable for some donors at each locus, only the typed subset was used in association tests.

Per the germline V gene, SGHTS is the CDR1 and YDEGEE is the CDR2. Including the terminal cysteine and phenylalanine, the CDR3 comprises 15 residues. Kept here is only the CDR3 DNA, which spans 45 bases and is read in frame from base 1. The germline V and J ends show losses of 1 base and 7 bases respectively, and no gene match explains 8 bases of the junction. With regard to this clone: What this receptor recognizes is not known. Per-base quality was not reported, and no clone a single base away is much larger than it.

The cohort consisted of some 730 healthy bone marrow donors. At the time of sampling, all cohort members were nominally healthy, though unrecorded immune exposures were likely present. The donor tested CMV seropositive and was one of the 289 seropositive cohort members. A peripheral blood sample was collected from each donor, and TCR beta sequencing was performed on peripheral blood mononuclear cells. Genomic DNA extraction from the blood cell samples was performed with the Qiagen DNeasy Blood Extraction Kit. The receptor library was made with the immunoSEQ multiplex PCR assay. For the multiplex PCR, a mixture combining 60 forward primers for TCR Vbeta segments and 13 reverse primers for TCR Jbeta segments was used. Amplification of the CDR3 region of rearranged TCR beta genes was performed with a multiplex PCR assay on genomic DNA. On the Illumina HiSeq System, the amplified TCR beta libraries were sequenced as 87-base-pair reads. As for the authors' bioinformatics: In a later analysis, some 80 million unique TCR beta chains were counted across the approximately 640 repertoires, and about 9.9 million of these chains were shared by at least two donors. To remove PCR and sequencing errors, raw reads were error-corrected and collapsed into unique sequences using a nearest-neighbor algorithm that merged closely related sequences. Alignment of CDR3 sequences to IMGT reference sequences was used to assign V, D and J gene segments. For a sequence to be retained, a match of at least six nucleotides to both a V gene segment and a J gene segment was required. A rearrangement counted as productive if the CDR3 had no stop codons and remained in frame with V and J, and every other rearrangement counted as non-productive. Following IMGT convention, CDR3 was defined as the stretch from the second conserved V-encoded cysteine to the conserved J-encoded phenylalanine. The earlier analysis of about 530 of the donors excluded any sequence lacking an unambiguous match to a single V gene segment. In an earlier analysis of around 590 of the donors, a V segment was called functional when productive rearrangements were above 56.7%, and segregating when the standard deviation between donors exceeded 5%. A statistical classification framework was built to diagnose cytomegalovirus status from the catalog of TCR beta chain sequences. In a later analysis, TCR nucleotide sequences were compared against IMGT/GENE-DB human TR gene sequences so that V and J genes could be assigned. A later analysis assigned CDR3 sequences and most-parsimonious VDJ recombination scenarios with the TCRdist pipeline. In a later analysis, each TCR beta chain was defined by its CDR3 amino acid sequence together with its V-gene family, and reads without a unique V-gene family were excluded. As a way to deal with suspected cross-contamination and a sequencing artifact, a later analysis dropped hundreds of nucleotide sequences that were highly shared and had low generation probability. A later analysis calculated a clonal expansion index for each public chain from normalized within-repertoire ranks of inferred template counts. In a later analysis, generation probabilities were computed using a VDJ recombination model fitted to out-of-frame rearrangements, and the results were checked against IGoR. Hypergeometric tests were used in a later analysis to score TCR-TCR, TCR-HLA and TCR-CMV co-occurrence, with a repertoire-size bias correction applied to the TCR pairs. A later analysis estimated false discovery rates by permuting HLA or CMV assignments 20 times. In a later analysis, co-occurring TCRs were grouped with DBSCAN, and TCRdist sequence similarity was added when clustering was performed within HLA-allele-positive subsets. Co-occurrence clustering excluded repertoires with fewer than 30,000 or more than 120,000 public chains, plus five with anomalous nucleotide sharing. TCRdb obtained this table from immuneACCESS and retained in-frame rearrangements with V and J assigned. These tables miss some clones; where compared with another copy, unresolved V genes account for less than half of the shortfall, and the remainder is unexplained. V, J and clone size derive from that table, while D and trimming were established from the DNA sequence. The sample table records about 140,000 clones; around four fifths of these occur just once. The ten top clones hold 8.1% of the sample.

The chain employs TRBV5-8 and TRBJ2-3; 8 bases in the junction line up with TRBD2. The specimen was PBMCs. The clonotype originates from a woman between 50 and 59 years old in good health and CMV-seropositive. The base sequence is TGTGCCAGCAGCTTGTCCTCGAGACTAGCGTATACGCAGTATTTT. This translates into CASSLSSRLAYTQYF. Extended through the reference TRBV5-8 and TRBJ2-3 proteins, this CDR3 yields the full variable domain: EAGVTQSPTHLIKTRGQQATLRCSPISGHTSVYWYQQALGLGLQFLLWYDEGEERNRGNFPPRFSGRQFPNYSSELNVNALELEDSALYLCASSLSSRLAYTQYFGPGTRLTVL.